The source of this T cell receptor beta chain is a study of T cell repertoires in cytomegalovirus infection. At the level of the study: Recently identified HLA-C-restricted and well-studied HLA-B-restricted CMV epitopes were used. Public signatures in TCR beta pointed to CMV infection and matching HLA type.

Study conclusions and caveats: Across the ex vivo response, the dominant clonotypes were HLA-C-restricted CMV-specific TCR beta clonotypes. CMV carriers with the relevant HLA were identified by cumulative public TCR beta family frequency.

A single record per CDR3 protein comes from TCRdb applying MiXCR to the reads. The repertoire holds approximately 1,000,000 distinct CDR3 sequences, with roughly 30% as singletons. This clonotype was observed at least ten times. Its antigen is still unknown. The CDR3 runs to 15 residues. Per the germline V gene, CDR1 is SGHVS and CDR2 is FQNEAQ. Trimming left V 2 bases short and J 6 bases short, with 13 bases between. The receptor was isolated from a human donor in good health (CMV status not recorded). Some clones in this sample may be carry-over from other donors' samples. The input for sequencing was cultured CD8+ T cells from PBMCs, taken from culture after CMV antigen stimulation. This rearrangement joins TRBV7-8 to TRBJ1-4; D not resolved. The CDR3 nucleotides are TGTGCCAGCAGCTTACTGGGTCTCGGGTATGAAAAACTGTTTTTT. It codes for CASSLLGLGYEKLFF.